The 22 T cell receptor beta chains in this list originate from one sample, sequenced in a study of blood T cells in healthy people across ages. Using a J-beta primer mix together with a sample-barcoded 5' primer, a second PCR was run for about 6 to 11 cycles. TCRdb reprocessed the 5' RACE reads with MiXCR, giving one entry per CDR3 protein. The table shows roughly 640,000 distinct CDR3 sequences, with under 30% occurring only once. The material sequenced was blood. These receptors all stem from an elderly woman in good health.

The CDR3 sequence is CASSPPSGQGLGYEQYF. The CDR3, as DNA: TGTGCCAGCAGCCCCCCTTCCGGGCAGGGGCTTGGCTACGAGCAGTACTTC. The chain recombines TRBV9 with TRBJ2-7; the D gene is possibly TRBD1 (6 bases). The CDR3 has 17 residues. Trimming stripped 4 bases from V and 3 bases from J, with 23 bases between. Per germline, CDR1 SGDLS and CDR2 YYNGEE.

This clonotype is a singleton in its sample. Here the CDR3 reads CAWSWYSISSYNEQYF. DNA of the CDR3: TGTGCCTGGAGTTGGTACAGCATTAGCTCCTACAATGAGCAGTACTTC. The genes are TRBV30 and TRBJ2-1; no reliable D call. Gene TRBJ2-7 matches the end of the DNA better, so the J call may be wrong. Germline-derived CDR1 and CDR2 are GTSNPN and SVGIG (reference sequence). The CDR3 length is 16 residues.

This clonotype has just a few counts. The chain joins TRBV6-1 to TRBJ1-1; D gene unclear. V lost 4 bases to trimming and J lost 6 bases, with 6 bases between them. This CDR3 region has 11 residues. Germline V lookup: CDR1 MNHNS, CDR2 SASEGT. CDR3 in amino acids: CASSVHAEAFF. Here the CDR3 DNA reads TGTGCCAGCAGTGTTCACGCTGAAGCTTTCTTT.

The table lists this clonotype with many counts. The chain links TRBV7-2 to TRBJ2-7, with 14 bases matching TRBD2. The V and J ends lost 5 bases and 2 bases, in that order; junction bases with no gene match: 8. The germline CDR1 and CDR2 sequences are SGHTA and FQGNSA. The CDR3 contains 17 residues. The CDR3 here is CASSASGTSGGTYEQYF. CDR3 sequence (DNA): TGTGCCAGCAGCGCCTCTGGGACTAGCGGGGGCACCTACGAGCAGTACTTC.

This clonotype has a count of ten or more. This chain connects TRBV7-2 to TRBJ2-7; perhaps D is TRBD1 or TRBD2 (5 bases each). V shed 5 bases and J shed 7 bases, with 21 bases lying between them. Looked up from germline, CDR1 is SGHTA and CDR2 is FQGNSA. The CDR3 is 15 residues long. The CDR3 sequence is CASSARDAHVLEQYF. CDR3 sequence (DNA): TGTGCCAGCAGCGCCCGGGACGCCCATGTTTTGGAGCAGTACTTC.

This chain joins TRBV20-1 and TRBJ2-3, with D tentatively TRBD1 (8 bases). Germline assignment: CDR1 DFQATT and CDR2 SNEGSKA (reference sequence). The CDR3 length is 14 residues. V lost 5 bases to trimming and J lost 3 bases, with 15 bases between them. Written as DNA, the CDR3 is TGCAGTGCTCCAGGACAGGGAGGGACAGATACGCAGTATTTT. This sequence encodes CSAPGQGGTDTQYF.

Note on this clonotype: This likely comes from a read error, as the CDR3 has no conserved phenylalanine or tryptophan at its end. The chain joins TRBV19 to TRBJ1-2, with TRBD1 identical over 9 bases. Germline CDR1 LNHDA, CDR2 SQIVND (reference sequence). CDR3 length: 15 amino acids. Trimming cost V 4 bases and J 8 bases; bases outside gene matches: 11. The CDR3 region is CASSTRDRERSGYTC. CDR3 coding DNA: TGTGCCAGTAGTACAAGGGACAGGGAAAGGAGCGGCTACACCTGC.

Worth noting for this clonotype: Since a much larger clone is just one base distant, this may be a read error. V usage is TRBV7-8 and J usage is TRBJ2-1; D possibly corresponds to TRBD1 (7 bases). V shed 7 bases and J shed 9 bases, with 19 bases lying between them. Germline CDR1 SGHVS, CDR2 FQNEAQ. The CDR3 totals 14 residues. CDR3 DNA: TGTGCCAGCACCTGTCCCGGGACAGCGGGTGAGCAGTTCTTC. Amino acid sequence: CASTCPGTAGEQFF.

This clonotype was detected a few times. The genes are TRBV28 and TRBJ2-6; D tentatively fits TRBD1 or TRBD2 (5 bases each). Germline V gives CDR1 MDHEN, CDR2 SYDVKM. V was shortened by 3 bases and J by 2 bases, with 11 bases between the two germline ends. CDR3 length equals 16 residues. CDR3 nucleotide sequence: TGTGCCAGCAGTTTCCTCGGGGCAGCTGGGGCCAACGTCCTGACTTTC. Translated, it gives CASSFLGAAGANVLTF.

In the case of this clonotype: One base away lies a much larger clone, so this may be a sequencing read error. The chain links TRBV15 to TRBJ2-1, with 8 bases lining up with TRBD1. Germline values: CDR1 LNHNV, CDR2 YYDKDF (reference sequence). This CDR3 contains 17 residues. In nucleotides, the CDR3 is TGTGCCGCCAGCACCCCGGCGGGACAGGCGATACAAGCTGAGCAGTTCTTC. Translating it yields CAASTPAGQAIQAEQFF.

As for this clonotype: This may come from a read error, since a much larger clone is one base off. The rearrangement links TRBV7-8 to TRBJ1-4, with TRBD1 matching over 7 bases. This CDR3 spans 15 amino acids. Germline values: CDR1 SGHVS, CDR2 FQNEAQ. The chain's CDR3 is CASSLTGTANGKLFF. In DNA form, the CDR3 reads TGTGCCAGCAGCTTAACCGGGACAGCTAATGGAAAACTGTTTTTT.

The chain couples TRBV28 to TRBJ2-5, with 7 nucleotides matching TRBD1. The J call could be wrong; TRBJ2-7 is a better fit for the DNA end. Germline assignment: CDR1 MDHEN and CDR2 SYDVKM. The CDR3 contains 14 residues. The chain's CDR3 is CASSDRDSLGEQYF. The CDR3 DNA follows: TGTGCCAGCAGCGACCGGGACAGCCTCGGCGAGCAGTACTTC.

This clonotype was recorded many times. The rearrangement joins TRBV6-2 or TRBV6-3 to TRBJ2-1; D perhaps matches TRBD2 (5 bases). The germline gives CDR1 MNHEY, CDR2 SVGEGT. V lost 8 bases and J 10 bases, leaving 12 bases between the germline ends. The length of the CDR3 is 11 residues. The CDR3 coding sequence is TGTGCCAGCGGACTGACGGACGAGCAGTTCTTC. This translates into CASGLTDEQFF.

The J gene is TRBJ2-7, the V gene TRBV9; 11 bases fit TRBD1. V shed 0 bases, J shed 7 bases, and the junction held 9 bases outside the gene matches. Germline-derived CDR1 and CDR2 are SGDLS and YYNGEE. The CDR3 length is 16 residues. The CDR3: CASSVGGTGGYNEQYF. CDR3 nucleotides: TGTGCCAGCAGCGTAGGGGGGACAGGGGGTTACAATGAGCAGTACTTC.

This clonotype was seen only a few times. Being one base from a much bigger clone, this may be a read error. This chain links TRBV10-3 with TRBJ2-1; 8 bases are shared with TRBD2. The length of the CDR3 is 12 residues. With V trimmed by 9 bases and J by 9 bases, 7 bases remained unmatched. Germline lookup yields CDR1 ENHRY and CDR2 SYGVKD. CDR3 residues: CAIGLANSEQFF. The CDR3 DNA follows: TGTGCCATAGGACTAGCAAACAGTGAGCAGTTCTTC.

Of note for this clonotype: This may come from a read error, since a much larger clone is one base off. This sequence joins TRBV7-2 and TRBJ2-1; the match to TRBD2 covers 9 bases. The DNA end lines up better with TRBJ2-7; the J call may be wrong. CDR3 size: 16 residues. Germline values: CDR1 SGHTA, CDR2 FQGNSA. This chain's CDR3 is CASSPWDSGGYNEQYF. CDR3 nucleotides: TGTGCCAGCAGCCCCTGGGATAGCGGGGGTTACAATGAGCAGTACTTC.

This clonotype was recorded many times. The chain joins TRBV12-3 or TRBV12-4 to TRBJ2-5; TRBD2 agrees at 9 bases. The V segment lost 5 bases and the J segment 11 bases; nucleotides outside the gene matches: 9. This CDR3 comprises 13 residues. The CDR3 DNA reads as TGTGCCAGCAGTGGGGGGCGGGGGGGTAAGCAGTACTTC. Encoded protein: CASSGGRGGKQYF.

V gene TRBV7-2 combines with J gene TRBJ1-1; 9 bases match TRBD1. The CDR3 loop spans 15 amino acids. Germline V gives CDR1 SGHTA, CDR2 FQGNSA. J was trimmed by 0 bases and V by 5 bases; bases with no gene match: 4. CDR3 nucleotide sequence: TGTGCCAGCAGCAGACAGGGGGAGCTGAACACTGAAGCTTTCTTT. Translation gives CASSRQGELNTEAFF.

In regard to this clonotype: One base away lies a much larger clone, so this may be a sequencing read error. The chain has TRBV6-5 and TRBJ2-3; 7 bases match TRBD2. The length of the CDR3 is 13 residues. Germline V CDR1 and CDR2: MNHEY, SVGAGI. For the CDR3, the DNA is TGTGCCACTCGGGGGGACGGCACAGATACGCGGTATTTT. Its protein product is CATRGDGTDTRYF.

The chain uses TRBV20-1 and TRBJ1-5; D unresolved. This CDR3 comprises 13 residues. CDR1 is DFQATT, CDR2 SNEGSKA, per germline (reference sequence). V was shortened by 1 base and J by 8 bases, with 12 bases between the two germline ends. The chain's CDR3 is CSARAPDAKPQHF. CDR3 in DNA: TGCAGTGCTAGAGCCCCTGATGCTAAGCCCCAGCATTTT.

The chain uses TRBV6-2 or TRBV6-3 and TRBJ2-7; maybe TRBD1 (5 bases). CDR3 length equals 12 residues. The V gene's germline CDR1 is MNHEY and CDR2 SVGEGT. Trimming removed 5 bases from V and 4 bases from J, with 9 bases in between. The CDR3 spells CASSHQGYEQYF. CDR3 nucleotide sequence: TGTGCCAGCAGTCATCAGGGATACGAGCAGTACTTC.

In this sample, this clonotype turned up many times. This rearrangement joins TRBV7-9 to TRBJ2-7; the match to TRBD1 covers 8 bases. V trimming: 5 bases; J trimming: 5 bases; junction bases outside the gene matches: 8. The CDR3 length is 14 residues. Germline V CDR1 and CDR2: SEHNR, FQNEAQ (reference sequence). For the CDR3, the DNA is TGTGCCAGCAGCGTGGACAGGGTCGAGGACGAGCAGTACTTC. Translation: CASSVDRVEDEQYF.